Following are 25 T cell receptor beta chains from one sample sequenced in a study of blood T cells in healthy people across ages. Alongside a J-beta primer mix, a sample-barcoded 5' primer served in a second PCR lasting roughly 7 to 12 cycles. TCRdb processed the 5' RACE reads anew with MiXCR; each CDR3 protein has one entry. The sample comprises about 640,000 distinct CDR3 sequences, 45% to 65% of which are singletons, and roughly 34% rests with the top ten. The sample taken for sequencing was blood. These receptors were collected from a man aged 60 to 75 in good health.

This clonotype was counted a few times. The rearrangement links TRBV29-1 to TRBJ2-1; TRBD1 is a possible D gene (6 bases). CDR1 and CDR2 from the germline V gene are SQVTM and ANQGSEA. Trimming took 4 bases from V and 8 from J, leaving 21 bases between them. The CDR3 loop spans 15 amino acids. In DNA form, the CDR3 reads TGCAGCGTTGGTAGGGACACCACACGGAGCGATGAGCAGTTCTTC. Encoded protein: CSVGRDTTRSDEQFF.

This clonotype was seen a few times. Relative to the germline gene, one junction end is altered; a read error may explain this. The CDR3 nucleotides read TGTGCCAGCAGCCCTACAGGGCTCTACGAGCAGTACTTC. This gives the protein CASSPTGLYEQYF. The chain uses TRBV5-1 and TRBJ2-7, with D tentatively TRBD1 (6 bases). The CDR3 extends over 13 amino acids. Germline lookup yields CDR1 SGHRS and CDR2 YFSETQ.

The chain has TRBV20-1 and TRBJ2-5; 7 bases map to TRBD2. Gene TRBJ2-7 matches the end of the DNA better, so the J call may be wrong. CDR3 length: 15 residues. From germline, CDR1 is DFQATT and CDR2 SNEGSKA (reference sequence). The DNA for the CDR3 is TGCAGTGCTAGAGATGGGAGGACTAGGTCCCACGAGCAGTACTTC. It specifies CSARDGRTRSHEQYF.

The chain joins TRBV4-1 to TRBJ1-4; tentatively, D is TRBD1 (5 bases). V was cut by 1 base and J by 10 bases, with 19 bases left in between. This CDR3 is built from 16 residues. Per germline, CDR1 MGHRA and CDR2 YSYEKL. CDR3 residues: CASSQAFGTSGPKLFF. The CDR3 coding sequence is TGCGCCAGCAGCCAAGCCTTCGGGACCTCGGGACCAAAACTGTTTTTT.

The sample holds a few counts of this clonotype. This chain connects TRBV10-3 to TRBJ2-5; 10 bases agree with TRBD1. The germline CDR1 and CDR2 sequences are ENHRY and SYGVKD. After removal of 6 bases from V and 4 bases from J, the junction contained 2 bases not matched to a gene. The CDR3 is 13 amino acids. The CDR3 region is CAISGDRGETQYF. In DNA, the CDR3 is TGTGCCATCAGCGGGGACAGGGGAGAGACCCAGTACTTC.

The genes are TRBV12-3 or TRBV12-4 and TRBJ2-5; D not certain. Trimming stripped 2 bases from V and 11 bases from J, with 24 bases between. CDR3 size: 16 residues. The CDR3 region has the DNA TGTGCCAGCAGTTTATTGGGTCAACTGTCCATCAATGAGCAGTACTTC. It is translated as CASSLLGQLSINEQYF.

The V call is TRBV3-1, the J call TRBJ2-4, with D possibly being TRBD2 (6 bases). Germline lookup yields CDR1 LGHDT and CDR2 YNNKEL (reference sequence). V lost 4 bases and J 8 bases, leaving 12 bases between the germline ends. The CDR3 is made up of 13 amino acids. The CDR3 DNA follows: TGTGCCAGCAGCCCGACTAGGCGGGACATTCAGTACTTC. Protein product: CASSPTRRDIQYF.

CDR3 region: CSVDSGTDTQYF. The CDR3 coding sequence is TGCAGCGTTGATTCAGGCACAGATACGCAGTATTTT. This chain joins TRBV29-1 and TRBJ2-3; D ambiguous. Germline values: CDR1 SQVTM, CDR2 ANQGSEA. The CDR3 has 12 residues. Between the trimmed V and J ends, which lost 3 bases and 1 base, there was a span of 5 bases.

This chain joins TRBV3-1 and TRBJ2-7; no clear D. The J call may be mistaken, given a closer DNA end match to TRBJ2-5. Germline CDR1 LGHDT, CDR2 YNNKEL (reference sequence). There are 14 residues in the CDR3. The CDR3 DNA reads TGTGCCAGCAGTCCCCGGGTACGGGCGGAGACCCAGTACTTC. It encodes CASSPRVRAETQYF.

This CDR3 reads CASSITGGADTQYF. In nucleotides, the CDR3 is TGTGCCAGTAGTATAACAGGGGGGGCAGATACGCAGTATTTT. The rearrangement uses TRBV19 and TRBJ2-3, with a tentative D call TRBD1 (8 bases). V lost 2 bases and J lost 4, with 10 bases in between. Germline assignment: CDR1 LNHDA and CDR2 SQIVND (reference sequence). This CDR3 has 14 amino acids.

In nucleotides, the CDR3 is TGTGCCAGCAGCAACGAATTGGAGACCCAGTACTTC. Its translation is CASSNELETQYF. V usage is TRBV7-9 and J usage is TRBJ2-5; D not resolved. Trimming took 5 bases from V and 5 from J, leaving 9 bases between them. This CDR3 spans 12 amino acids. Germline-derived CDR1 and CDR2 are SEHNR and FQNEAQ (reference sequence).

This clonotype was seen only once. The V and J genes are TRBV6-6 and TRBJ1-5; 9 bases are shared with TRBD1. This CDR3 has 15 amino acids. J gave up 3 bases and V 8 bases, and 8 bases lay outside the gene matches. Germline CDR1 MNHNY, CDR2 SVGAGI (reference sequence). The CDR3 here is CASSGQGIDNQPQHF. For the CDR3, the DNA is TGTGCCAGCTCCGGACAGGGGATTGACAATCAGCCCCAGCATTTT.

CDR3 in DNA: TGTGCCACCAGCCGGGGATTTAACTATGGCTACACCTTC. Amino acid sequence: CATSRGFNYGYTF. The rearrangement links TRBV24-1 to TRBJ1-2; no reliable D call. The CDR3 runs 13 residues. V was trimmed by 7 bases and J by 1 base, leaving 9 bases between them. Looked up from germline, CDR1 is KGHDR and CDR2 is SFDVKD.

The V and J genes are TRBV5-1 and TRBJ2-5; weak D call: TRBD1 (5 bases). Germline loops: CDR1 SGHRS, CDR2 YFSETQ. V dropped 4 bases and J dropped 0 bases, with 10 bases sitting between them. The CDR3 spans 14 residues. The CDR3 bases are TGCGCCAGCAGCGAACCAGGGTACCAAGAGACCCAGTACTTC. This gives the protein CASSEPGYQETQYF.

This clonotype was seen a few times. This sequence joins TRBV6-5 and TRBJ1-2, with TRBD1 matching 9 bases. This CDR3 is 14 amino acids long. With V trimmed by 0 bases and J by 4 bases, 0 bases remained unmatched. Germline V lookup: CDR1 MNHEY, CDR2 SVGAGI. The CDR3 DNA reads TGTGCCAGCAGTTACTCGGACAGGGGCTATGGCTACACCTTC. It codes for CASSYSDRGYGYTF.

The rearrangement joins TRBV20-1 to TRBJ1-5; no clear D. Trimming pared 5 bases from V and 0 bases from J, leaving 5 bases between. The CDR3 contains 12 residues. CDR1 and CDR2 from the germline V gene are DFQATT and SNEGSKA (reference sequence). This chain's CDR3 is CSAVYSNQPQHF. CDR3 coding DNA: TGCAGTGCTGTATATAGCAATCAGCCCCAGCATTTT.

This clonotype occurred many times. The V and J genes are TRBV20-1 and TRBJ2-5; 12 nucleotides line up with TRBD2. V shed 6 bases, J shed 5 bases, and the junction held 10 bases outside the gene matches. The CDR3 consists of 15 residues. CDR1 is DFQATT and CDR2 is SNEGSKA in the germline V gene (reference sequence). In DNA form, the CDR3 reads TGCAGTGCCACCCACCCCGGGACTAGCGGGGAGACCCAGTACTTC. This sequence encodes CSATHPGTSGETQYF.

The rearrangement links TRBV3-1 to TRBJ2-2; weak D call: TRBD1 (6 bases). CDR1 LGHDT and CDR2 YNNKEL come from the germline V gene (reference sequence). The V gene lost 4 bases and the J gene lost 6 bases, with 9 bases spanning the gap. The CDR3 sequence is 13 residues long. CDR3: CASSPQGAGELFF. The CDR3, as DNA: TGTGCCAGCAGCCCACAGGGAGCCGGGGAGCTGTTTTTT.

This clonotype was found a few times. In DNA, the CDR3 is TGTGCCAGCAGCTTAGGGCGGTACACCGGGGAGCTGTTTTTT. Protein product: CASSLGRYTGELFF. J is TRBJ2-2 and V is TRBV7-2; D is ambiguous. Germline CDR1 SGHTA, CDR2 FQGNSA. Trimming removed 1 base at V and 3 bases at J, with 6 bases between. The CDR3 runs to 14 residues. The variable domain in full, with the rest retrieved from reference TRBV7-2 and TRBJ2-2, is GAGVSQSPSNKVTEKGKDVELRCDPISGHTALYWYRQSLGQGLEFLIYFQGNSAPDKSGLPSDRFSAERTGGSVSTLTIQRTQQEDSAVYLCASSLGRYTGELFFGEGSRLTVL.

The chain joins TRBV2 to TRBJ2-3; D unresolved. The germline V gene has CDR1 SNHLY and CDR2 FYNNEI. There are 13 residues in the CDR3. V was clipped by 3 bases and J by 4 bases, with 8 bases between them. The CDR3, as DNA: TGTGCCAGCAGTGATTGGGGATCAGATACGCAGTATTTT. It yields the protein CASSDWGSDTQYF. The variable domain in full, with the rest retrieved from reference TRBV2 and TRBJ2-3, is EPEVTQTPSHQVTQMGQEVILRCVPISNHLYFYWYRQILGQKVEFLVSFYNNEISEKSEIFDDQFSVERPDGSNFTLKIRSTKLEDSAMYFCASSDWGSDTQYFGPGTRLTVL.

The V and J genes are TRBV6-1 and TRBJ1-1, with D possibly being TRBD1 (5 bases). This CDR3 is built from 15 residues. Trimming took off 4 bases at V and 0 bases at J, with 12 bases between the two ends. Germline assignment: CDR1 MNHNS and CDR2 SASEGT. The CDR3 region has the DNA TGTGCCAGCAGTGTTGCCCGACAGTTGAACACTGAAGCTTTCTTT. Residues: CASSVARQLNTEAFF.

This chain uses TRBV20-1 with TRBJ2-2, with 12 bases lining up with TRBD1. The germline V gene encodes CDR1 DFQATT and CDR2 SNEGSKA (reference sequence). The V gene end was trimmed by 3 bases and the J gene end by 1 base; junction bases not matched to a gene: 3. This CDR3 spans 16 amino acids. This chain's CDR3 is CSARGTGGGNTGELFF. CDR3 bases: TGCAGTGCTAGGGGGACAGGGGGCGGGAACACCGGGGAGCTGTTTTTT.

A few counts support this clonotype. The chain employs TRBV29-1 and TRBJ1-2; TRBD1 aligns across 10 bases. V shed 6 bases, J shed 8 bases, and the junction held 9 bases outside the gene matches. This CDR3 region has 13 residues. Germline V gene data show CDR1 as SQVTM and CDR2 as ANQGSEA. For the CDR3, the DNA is TGCAGCGTAGAACGACAGGGGGCATCGGGCTACACCTTC. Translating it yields CSVERQGASGYTF.

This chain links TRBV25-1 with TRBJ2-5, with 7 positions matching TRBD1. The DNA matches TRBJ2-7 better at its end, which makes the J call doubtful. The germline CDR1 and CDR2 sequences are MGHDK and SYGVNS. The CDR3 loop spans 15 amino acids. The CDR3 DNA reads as TGTGCCAGCAGTGACCGACAGGGAATCCCCCACGAGCAGTACTTC. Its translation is CASSDRQGIPHEQYF.

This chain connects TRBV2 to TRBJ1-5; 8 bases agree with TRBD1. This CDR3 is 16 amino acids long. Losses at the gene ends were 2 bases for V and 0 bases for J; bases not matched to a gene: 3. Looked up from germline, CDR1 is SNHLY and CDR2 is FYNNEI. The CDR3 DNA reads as TGTGCCAGCAGTGAAAGGACAGGGAGTAGCAATCAGCCCCAGCATTTT. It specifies CASSERTGSSNQPQHF.